This T cell receptor (beta chain) was sequenced in a study of blood T cell repertoires in COVID-19 (dated by TCRdb to 2020 to 2022). Regarding the complete study: Collaborator samples came from the United States, Italy and Spain and covered acute and convalescent phases of COVID-19. A freely available public database, intended as a resource for researchers studying the immune response to SARS-CoV-2, is where the repertoires were released. Deeply sampled blood TCRbeta repertoires from subjects exposed to, actively infected with, or recovered from COVID-19 were included in the dataset. Where available, HLA class I and class II types were taken from metadata supplied by the sample provider and were not determined by assay-based typing. The samples were drawn from the first 160 participants of the ongoing ImmuneRACE study and from roughly 1,300 subjects provided by 6 global collaborators. A de-identified subject ID, COVID-19 status, age in years and sex were almost always included in the sample metadata. The prospective study material was composed of cDNA or gDNA derived from T cells, B-cell-depleted T cells, or PBMCs. Overall study outcomes, separate from this receptor: The amount of clinical and demographic metadata varied by source and participant and was provided uncurated.

This clone was seen a few times. The antigen this receptor binds is unknown. Base qualities are not at hand, and no much larger clone is one base apart. TCRbeta CDR3 regions were amplified from genomic DNA using the immunoSEQ Assay, a bias-controlled multiplex PCR. The original methods were these. Within the assay, amplification of reference gene primers was used to estimate how many nucleated cells each sample contained. To quantify the absolute abundance of each unique TCRbeta CDR3 rearrangement, sequence reads were collapsed and filtered. For each sample, productive Simpson clonality was calculated by taking the square root of Simpson's diversity index across productive rearrangements. TCRdb provides this immuneACCESS table in a form limited to in-frame rearrangements. Some clones are lacking; in checked studies, under half of them reflect an unresolved V gene, and why the rest are absent is not known. From that table come the V and J calls and clone size; the DNA was used to work out D and trimming. In all, the sample holds 240,000 or so clones, and 88% of those were seen once. The ten largest clones capture roughly 0.8% of the sample.

Each collaborating institution followed its own protocols to collect whole blood in K2EDTA tubes. Collaborator samples were shipped for TCRbeta analysis as frozen whole blood, isolated PBMCs, or DNA extracted from either sample type. CDR3 length: 17 amino acids, cysteine to phenylalanine. Only CDR3 DNA is held: 51 bases, read in frame from base 1. V was cut back by 1 base and J by 0 bases, leaving a gap of 16 bases between them. The CDR1 and CDR2 encoded by the germline V gene are SGHRS and YFSETQ. The TCR sequence derives from a woman younger than 45 with acute or convalescent COVID-19. Sample: peripheral blood. The chain uses TRBV5-1 and TRBJ1-1; tentative D gene TRBD1, with 6 bases matching. The nucleotide sequence is given as TGCGCCAGCAGCTTGAAAACGGACAGAGCTATGAACACTGAAGCTTTCTTT. Its protein reads: CASSLKTDRAMNTEAFF. Full variable domain (CDR3 extended with the reference TRBV5-1 and TRBJ1-1 proteins): KAGVTQTPRYLIKTRGQQVTLSCSPISGHRSVSWYQQTPGQGLQFLFEYFSETQRNKGNFPGRFSGRQFSNSRSEMNVSTLELGDSALYLCASSLKTDRAMNTEAFFGQGTRLTVV.